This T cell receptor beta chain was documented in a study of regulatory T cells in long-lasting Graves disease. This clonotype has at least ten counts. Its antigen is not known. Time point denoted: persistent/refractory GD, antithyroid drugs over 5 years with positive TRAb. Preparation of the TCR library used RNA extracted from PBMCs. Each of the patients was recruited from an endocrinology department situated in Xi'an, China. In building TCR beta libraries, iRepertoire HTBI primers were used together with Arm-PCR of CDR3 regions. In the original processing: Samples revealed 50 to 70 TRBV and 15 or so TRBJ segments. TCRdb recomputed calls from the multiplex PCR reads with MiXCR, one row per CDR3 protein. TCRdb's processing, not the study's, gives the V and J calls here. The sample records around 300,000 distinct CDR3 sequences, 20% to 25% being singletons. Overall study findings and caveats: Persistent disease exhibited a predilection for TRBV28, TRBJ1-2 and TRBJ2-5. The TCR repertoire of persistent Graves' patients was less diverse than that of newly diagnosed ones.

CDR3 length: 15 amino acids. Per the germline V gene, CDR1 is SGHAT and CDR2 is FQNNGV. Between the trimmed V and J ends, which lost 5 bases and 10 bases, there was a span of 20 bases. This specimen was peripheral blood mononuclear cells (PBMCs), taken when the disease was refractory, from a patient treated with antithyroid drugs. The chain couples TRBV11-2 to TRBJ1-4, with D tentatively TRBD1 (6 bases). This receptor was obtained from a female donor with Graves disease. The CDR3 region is CASSLAGAQAGKLFF. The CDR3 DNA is TGTGCCAGCAGCCTCGCGGGGGCACAAGCTGGAAAACTGTTTTTT.